This T cell receptor beta chain was documented in a study of blood T cells in healthy people across ages. Notes on the study in general: Greater diversity and more naive CD4+ cells were seen in long-lived donors than in aged donors. Unsorted PBMC input precluded a conclusive naive versus antigen-experienced comparison.

V lost 5 bases and J lost 0, with 11 bases in between. Germline CDR1 and CDR2: SGHTA and FQGNSA. This CDR3 spans 14 amino acids. Total RNA was isolated from each sample in quantities of at least 6 micrograms. Worth noting for this clonotype: As yet, its antigen is unknown.

Primers used in a second PCR of roughly 6 to 11 cycles were a sample-barcoded 5' primer and a J-beta primer mix. A 12-random-nucleotide template-switch adaptor tagged each cDNA molecule. Each CDR3 protein is one row after TCRdb ran MiXCR on the 5' RACE reads. The data show 350,000 to 450,000 distinct CDR3 sequences, more than 45% seen once. The sequenced material came from blood. The TCR sequence derives from a man aged 55 to 70 in good health. The genes are TRBV7-2 and TRBJ2-7; D ambiguous. In nucleotides, the CDR3 is TGTGCCAGCAGCCCAGAGAGGTACTCCTACGAGCAGTACTTC. It translates to CASSPERYSYEQYF.